This T cell receptor beta chain was identified in a study of graft-versus-host responses after intestinal transplantation. About the study: Every transplant recipient was induced with anti-thymocyte globulin, then maintained on tacrolimus and steroids for 2 to 4 years. Study-level findings and limits: Early after transplant, HvG clones declined as circulating GvH clones peaked. Allograft graft-versus-host to host-versus-graft clonal ratios ran high in patients with graft-donor T cell macrochimerism. The authors found GvH clones in recipient marrow, some appearing first in ileum or blood.

The assay was immunoSEQ multiplex PCR, and TCRdb's table has in-frame clones only and misses some. The profile shows about 70,000 clones, around 91% of them singletons. V was pared by 1 base and J by 2 bases, with 10 bases between. Per germline, CDR1 SGHAT and CDR2 FQNNGV. The CDR3 is 15 residues long. Details on this clone: The antigen remains unidentified.

This sequence originates from a human donor who was the organ donor for an intestinal transplant. The sample in question was unstimulated CD8+ T cells sorted from spleen or lymph node cells, obtained before transplant. V and J are TRBV11-2 and TRBJ2-3; possible D gene TRBD2, 7 bases. In DNA, the CDR3 is TGTGCCAGCAGCTTAGGTCGGGGGGCCACAGATACGCAGTATTTT. Its translation is CASSLGRGATDTQYF.